These T cell receptor beta chains were read from a single sample in a study of circulating CD8 cells and anti-PD-1 response in melanoma. TCRdb re-called the reads with MiXCR, one entry per CDR3 protein. The table includes about 340 distinct CDR3 sequences, around 12% detected once. Sequences were derived from CD8+ T cells from PBMCs, sampled at baseline or after one month of anti-PD-1 therapy (not recorded which). The receptor set was obtained from a human donor with melanoma. CDR3s include the opening cysteine and the closing phenylalanine or tryptophan. The D gene is left open where the match is weak. The size entry is marked missing in some rows and otherwise reads once, few, many or a size class.

v_gene,d_gene,j_gene,abundance,CDR3nt,CDR3aa
TRBV29-1,TRBD1,TRBJ2-7,-,TGCAGCGTACGGACAGGGGGTGGACACGAGCAGTACTTC,CSVRTGGGHEQYF
TRBV6-2/TRBV6-3,-,TRBJ1-1,large,TGTGCCAGCAGGGCGAACACTGAAGCTTTCTTT,CASRANTEAFF
TRBV12-3/TRBV12-4,-,TRBJ2-5,few,TGTGCCAGCAGAAAGGGGGGAGAGACCCAGTACTTC,CASRKGGETQYF
TRBV10-3,-,TRBJ2-3,large,TGTGCCATCGAAACGGGGGGCGTTGACACAGATACGCAGTATTTT,CAIETGGVDTDTQYF
TRBV20-1,-,TRBJ1-1,medium-sized,TGCAGTGCTAATAGACAGGCCTCGAACACTGAAGCTTTCTTT,CSANRQASNTEAFF
TRBV4-3,-,TRBJ2-7,large,TGCGCCAGCAGCCAAGTGGCCCACTCCTACGAGCAGTACTTC,CASSQVAHSYEQYF
TRBV24-1,-,TRBJ1-1,few,TGTGCCACCGCCCGGCGGACCGGGACTGAAGCTTTCTTT,CATARRTGTEAFF
TRBV5-6,TRBD2,TRBJ2-1,medium-sized,TGTGCCAGCAGTCCGAGCGGGGGTGAACAGTTCTTC,CASSPSGGEQFF
TRBV9,TRBD2,TRBJ2-1,large,TGTGCCAGCAGCCCCGGACTAGCGGTTCACAATGAGCAGTTCTTC,CASSPGLAVHNEQFF
TRBV2,-,TRBJ1-2,medium-sized,TGTGCCAGCAGGGTTTGGGACGGGACCTCTAATGGCTACACCTTC,CASRVWDGTSNGYTF
TRBV29-1,-,TRBJ2-1,large,TGCAGCGCCCGTGGGGGAGGTATTTGGGATGAGCAGTTCTTC,CSARGGGIWDEQFF
TRBV10-2,TRBD2,TRBJ2-5,large,TGCGCCAGCAGGGGGACTAGCGGGGGGATGGAGACCCAGTACTTC,CASRGTSGGMETQYF
TRBV7-2,-,TRBJ2-7,medium-sized,TGTGCCAGCAGCTCCAGCTCCTACGAGCAGTACTTC,CASSSSSYEQYF
TRBV30,-,TRBJ1-2,medium-sized,TGTGCCTGGGATAGTAACTATGGCTACACCTTC,CAWDSNYGYTF
TRBV5-6,-,TRBJ2-1,hyperexpanded,TGCGCCAGCAGCCCGGAGGACGCTAGCTCCTACAATGAGCAGTTCTTC,CASSPEDASSYNEQFF
TRBV19,-,TRBJ1-3,few,TGTGCCAGTAGTATGAATATGCGGCTAACTGGAAACACCATATATTTT,CASSMNMRLTGNTIYF
TRBV7-6,TRBD2,TRBJ2-1,medium-sized,TGTGCCAGCAGCTTAAAGGGGACTAGCGGGGGCTCGGGTTGGGAGCAGTTCTTC,CASSLKGTSGGSGWEQFF
TRBV2,TRBD2,TRBJ2-1,-,TGTGCCAGCAGTGACTCACTAGCGGAGAACAATGAGCAGTTCTTC,CASSDSLAENNEQFF
TRBV7-8,TRBD1,TRBJ1-2,medium-sized,TGTGCCAGCAGCTCCGGACAGGGGCCGCCTTGGGGCTACACCTTC,CASSSGQGPPWGYTF
TRBV19,-,TRBJ1-1,few,TGTGCCAGTATTGGCACAGGGCTTGGCACTGAAGCTTTCTTT,CASIGTGLGTEAFF
TRBV2,-,TRBJ2-3,few,TGTGCCAGCAGTGGCCTCGCGTCTAGCACAGATACGCAGTATTTT,CASSGLASSTDTQYF
TRBV7-3,TRBD2,TRBJ2-3,hyperexpanded,TGTGCCAGCAGCTTAACCCCTAGCGGGGGGGATACGCAGTATTTT,CASSLTPSGGDTQYF
TRBV19,TRBD2,TRBJ2-3,medium-sized,TGTGCCACCCGGGACTACATCTTGGGCACAGATACGCAGTATTTT,CATRDYILGTDTQYF
TRBV20-1,-,TRBJ2-3,medium-sized,TGCAGTGCTCTCCTGGAGATTACAGATACGCAGTATTTT,CSALLEITDTQYF
TRBV7-9,-,TRBJ2-1,large,TGTGCCAGCAGCAATAGGCCCCGGGACCTGGGGTTCTTC,CASSNRPRDLGFF
TRBV7-2,TRBD2,TRBJ2-3,-,TGTGCCAGCAGCCCCGGGGGGGATACGCAGTATTTT,CASSPGGDTQYF
TRBV27,-,TRBJ2-5,few,TGTGCCAGCCAAGAGACCCAGTACTTC,CASQETQYF
TRBV19,-,TRBJ2-1,-,TGTGCCAGTAGTATAGGAGGGCTCGGTGAGCAGTTCTTC,CASSIGGLGEQFF
TRBV20-1,-,TRBJ2-7,-,TGCAGTGCTAGAGACCGGGACCATGGGTACGAGCAGTACTTC,CSARDRDHGYEQYF
TRBV27,TRBD2,TRBJ2-1,large,TGTGCCAGCAGTCCCCCCCTTAGCGGGGGGGCGCTGTTCTTC,CASSPPLSGGALFF
TRBV10-3,-,TRBJ1-1,large,TGTGCCATCAGTGAGTCATTGAGTTTAAAGGCTTTCTTT,CAISESLSLKAFF
TRBV29-1,-,TRBJ1-2,large,TGCAGCGTTGAAGTCAAGCCCTATGGCTACACCTTC,CSVEVKPYGYTF
TRBV27,-,TRBJ2-7,large,TGTGCCAGCAGTGGGAGCTCCTACGAGCAGTACTTC,CASSGSSYEQYF
TRBV7-2,-,TRBJ2-7,medium-sized,TGTGCCAGCAGCTTATTCGGGTACTACGAGCAGTACTTC,CASSLFGYYEQYF
TRBV7-2,TRBD2,TRBJ2-3,medium-sized,TGTGCCAGCAGCCCCGGGGGGGAGAGCACAGATACGCAGTATTTT,CASSPGGESTDTQYF